These T cell receptor beta chains were read from a single sample in a study of blood T cells in healthy people across ages. In TCRdb, the 5' RACE reads were re-called with MiXCR into one record per CDR3 protein. This sample has around 580,000 distinct CDR3 sequences, with roughly 48% found just once. Sequenced material: blood. The receptor set was obtained from a man older than 75 in good health. The CDR3 runs from the conserved cysteine through the conserved F or W. Each record gives: clone size, V gene, CDR3 length, J gene, D gene, CDR3 DNA, CDR3 protein. A D gene is named only where the DNA matches it firmly. Only part of the rows carry a size: once, few, many, or a class if the clone is expanded.

clone size: .
V gene: TRBV3-1
CDR3 length: 17
J gene: TRBJ2-5
D gene: TRBD2
CDR3 DNA: TGTGCCAGCAGCCAAGGCCGAGCGGGAACGCTACAAGAGACCCAGTACTTC
CDR3 protein: CASSQGRAGTLQETQYF

clone size: few
V gene: TRBV6-2/TRBV6-3
CDR3 length: 16
J gene: TRBJ2-1
D gene: TRBD2
CDR3 DNA: TGTGCCAGCAGTTACCTTCTAGCGGGGGGGCGAGGTGAGCAGTTCTTC
CDR3 protein: CASSYLLAGGRGEQFF

clone size: .
V gene: TRBV7-9
CDR3 length: 16
J gene: TRBJ2-5
D gene: TRBD2
CDR3 DNA: TGTACCAGCAGCTTAGGGGTAGCGGGGTCCCAAGAGACCCAGTACTTC
CDR3 protein: CTSSLGVAGSQETQYF

clone size: few
V gene: TRBV20-1
CDR3 length: 16
J gene: TRBJ2-3
D gene: TRBD2
CDR3 DNA: TGCAGTGCCAGTCGACTAGCGGGGGTCGTAGGGTATACGCAGTATTTT
CDR3 protein: CSASRLAGVVGYTQYF

clone size: .
V gene: TRBV27
CDR3 length: 14
J gene: TRBJ1-6
D gene: TRBD1
CDR3 DNA: TGTGCCAGCAGTAGGACAGGGGGCCAGTCACCCCTCCACTTT
CDR3 protein: CASSRTGGQSPLHF

clone size: few
V gene: TRBV7-2
CDR3 length: 12
J gene: TRBJ2-3
D gene: .
CDR3 DNA: TGTGCCAGCAGCTATGTGGCAGATACGCAGTATTTT
CDR3 protein: CASSYVADTQYF

clone size: few
V gene: TRBV7-9
CDR3 length: 17
J gene: TRBJ2-1
D gene: .
CDR3 DNA: TGTGCCAGCACCCAAGGGAGCCCCAGGAGCTCCTACAATGAGCAGTTCTTC
CDR3 protein: CASTQGSPRSSYNEQFF

clone size: few
V gene: TRBV18
CDR3 length: 12
J gene: TRBJ2-1
D gene: .
CDR3 DNA: TGTGCCAGCTCACTCCGGGATGATGAGCAGTTCTTC
CDR3 protein: CASSLRDDEQFF

clone size: few
V gene: TRBV27
CDR3 length: 15
J gene: TRBJ1-6
D gene: .
CDR3 DNA: TGTGCCAGCAGACCCGGACTGAGCTATAATTCACCCCTCCACTTT
CDR3 protein: CASRPGLSYNSPLHF

clone size: few
V gene: TRBV29-1
CDR3 length: 11
J gene: TRBJ1-2
D gene: .
CDR3 DNA: TGCAGCGTTGAAGATAACTATGGCTACACCTTC
CDR3 protein: CSVEDNYGYTF

clone size: once
V gene: TRBV6-1
CDR3 length: 18
J gene: TRBJ1-1
D gene: TRBD1
CDR3 DNA: TGTGCCAGCAGTCGAGGAACTAACAGGGGAAGGATGAACACTGAAGCTTTCTTT
CDR3 protein: CASSRGTNRGRMNTEAFF

clone size: .
V gene: TRBV9
CDR3 length: 16
J gene: TRBJ2-1
D gene: TRBD2
CDR3 DNA: TGTGCCAGCAGCGTTACTACTAGCGGGAGAAGCTATGAGCAGTTCTTC
CDR3 protein: CASSVTTSGRSYEQFF

clone size: .
V gene: TRBV5-6
CDR3 length: 14
J gene: TRBJ2-5
D gene: TRBD1
CDR3 DNA: TGTGCCAGCAGCCCCGGGGACAGTAGGCGGACCCAGTACTTC
CDR3 protein: CASSPGDSRRTQYF

clone size: .
V gene: TRBV11-1
CDR3 length: 14
J gene: TRBJ2-7
D gene: .
CDR3 DNA: TGTGCCAGCAGCCAACAACAGGTATCCTACGAGCAGTACTTC
CDR3 protein: CASSQQQVSYEQYF

clone size: .
V gene: TRBV11-1
CDR3 length: 13
J gene: TRBJ2-1
D gene: .
CDR3 DNA: TGTGCCAGCAGCCCGTCCTCCGACAATGGGCAGTTCTTC
CDR3 protein: CASSPSSDNGQFF

clone size: .
V gene: TRBV14
CDR3 length: 16
J gene: TRBJ2-3
D gene: .
CDR3 DNA: TGTGCCAACAGCCAAGCCACGGGCCTCCAGGGAGATACGCAGTATTTT
CDR3 protein: CANSQATGLQGDTQYF

clone size: .
V gene: TRBV5-1
CDR3 length: 17
J gene: TRBJ2-1
D gene: .
CDR3 DNA: TGCGCCAGCAGCTTGGAAGGGAGGCCCAGCTCCTACAATGAGCAGTTCTTC
CDR3 protein: CASSLEGRPSSYNEQFF

clone size: few
V gene: TRBV5-1
CDR3 length: 14
J gene: TRBJ2-3
D gene: .
CDR3 DNA: TGCGCCAGCAAGGAGGGGGCCGGCACAGATACGCAGTATTTT
CDR3 protein: CASKEGAGTDTQYF

clone size: .
V gene: TRBV6-1
CDR3 length: 14
J gene: TRBJ1-1
D gene: .
CDR3 DNA: TGTGCCAGCAGTGAAGCAGGGGGGGACACTGAAGCTTTCTTT
CDR3 protein: CASSEAGGDTEAFF

clone size: .
V gene: TRBV7-2
CDR3 length: 16
J gene: TRBJ1-5
D gene: TRBD1
CDR3 DNA: TGTGCCAGCAGCTACCAAGTCGGGACAGGGAATCAGCCCCAGCATTTT
CDR3 protein: CASSYQVGTGNQPQHF

clone size: .
V gene: TRBV10-2
CDR3 length: 16
J gene: TRBJ2-1
D gene: TRBD2
CDR3 DNA: TGCGCCAGCAGCGTTGCGGGAGCGGGGGGAGGTCGCGAGCAGTTCTTC
CDR3 protein: CASSVAGAGGGREQFF

clone size: .
V gene: TRBV20-1
CDR3 length: 17
J gene: TRBJ2-1
D gene: TRBD2
CDR3 DNA: TGCAGTGCTAGAGCTGCCCGACTAGCGGGTTTCTACAATGAGCAGTTCTTC
CDR3 protein: CSARAARLAGFYNEQFF

clone size: few
V gene: TRBV7-3
CDR3 length: 13
J gene: TRBJ1-2
D gene: .
CDR3 DNA: TGTGCCAGCAGCCTAAACAGGGAAGGTGGCTACACCTTC
CDR3 protein: CASSLNREGGYTF

clone size: few
V gene: TRBV7-2
CDR3 length: 15
J gene: TRBJ2-1
D gene: .
CDR3 DNA: TGTGCCAGCAGCCTGGGACATAGCTCCTACAATGAGCAGTTCTTC
CDR3 protein: CASSLGHSSYNEQFF

clone size: .
V gene: TRBV28
CDR3 length: 15
J gene: TRBJ2-7
D gene: .
CDR3 DNA: TGTGCCAGCAGTTTACCACTACAGGTTAGCTACGAGCAGTACTTC
CDR3 protein: CASSLPLQVSYEQYF

clone size: .
V gene: TRBV29-1
CDR3 length: 15
J gene: TRBJ1-2
D gene: .
CDR3 DNA: TGCAGCGTTGAAGATATGGGGGCTCACAACTATGGCTACACCTTC
CDR3 protein: CSVEDMGAHNYGYTF

clone size: .
V gene: TRBV4-3
CDR3 length: 13
J gene: TRBJ2-5
D gene: .
CDR3 DNA: TGCGCCAGCAGCCAAGGGCTAGCCGAGACCCAGTACTTC
CDR3 protein: CASSQGLAETQYF

clone size: once
V gene: TRBV11-2
CDR3 length: 14
J gene: TRBJ2-7
D gene: .
CDR3 DNA: TGTGCCAGCAGCGATCGACACATCCCCTACGAGCAGTACTTC
CDR3 protein: CASSDRHIPYEQYF

clone size: .
V gene: TRBV20-1
CDR3 length: 14
J gene: TRBJ2-7
D gene: .
CDR3 DNA: TGCAGTGCCCCGCGGGGCCAGGGCTCCTACGAGCAGTACTTC
CDR3 protein: CSAPRGQGSYEQYF

clone size: .
V gene: TRBV7-9
CDR3 length: 13
J gene: TRBJ2-5
D gene: .
CDR3 DNA: TGTGCCAGCCTATGTGGCGGAGAAGAGACCCAGTACTTC
CDR3 protein: CASLCGGEETQYF

clone size: .
V gene: TRBV12-3/TRBV12-4
CDR3 length: 14
J gene: TRBJ2-1
D gene: .
CDR3 DNA: TGTGCCAGCAGCCGGGACTTCTTCGAGAATGAGCAGTTCTTC
CDR3 protein: CASSRDFFENEQFF

clone size: .
V gene: TRBV20-1
CDR3 length: 17
J gene: TRBJ2-7
D gene: TRBD1
CDR3 DNA: TGCAGTTCTTGGGGCGATACCGGGACAGGGTCATTCTACGAGCAGTACTTC
CDR3 protein: CSSWGDTGTGSFYEQYF

clone size: .
V gene: TRBV7-9
CDR3 length: 15
J gene: TRBJ1-2
D gene: .
CDR3 DNA: TGTGCCAGCAGCTTGATGGACGGAACTAACTATGGCTACACCTTC
CDR3 protein: CASSLMDGTNYGYTF

clone size: .
V gene: TRBV29-1
CDR3 length: 14
J gene: TRBJ2-3
D gene: TRBD1
CDR3 DNA: TGCAGCGCGCGTCGACAGGGGGGGGCAGATACGCAGTATTTT
CDR3 protein: CSARRQGGADTQYF

clone size: .
V gene: TRBV27
CDR3 length: 13
J gene: TRBJ2-3
D gene: .
CDR3 DNA: TGTGCCAGCAGTTTATTTATCGCAGATACGCAGTATTTT
CDR3 protein: CASSLFIADTQYF

clone size: .
V gene: TRBV11-2
CDR3 length: 13
J gene: TRBJ1-6
D gene: .
CDR3 DNA: TGTGCCAGCAGCTCCCAGTCCAATTCACCCCTCCACTTT
CDR3 protein: CASSSQSNSPLHF

clone size: .
V gene: TRBV6-1
CDR3 length: 13
J gene: TRBJ1-2
D gene: .
CDR3 DNA: TGTGCCAGCAGTGAAGCCACTAACTATGGCTACACCTTC
CDR3 protein: CASSEATNYGYTF

clone size: .
V gene: TRBV2
CDR3 length: 13
J gene: TRBJ1-5
D gene: .
CDR3 DNA: TGTGCCAGCAGCGCAACACAGGATCAGCCCCAGCATTTT
CDR3 protein: CASSATQDQPQHF

clone size: .
V gene: TRBV5-1
CDR3 length: 16
J gene: TRBJ2-5
D gene: TRBD2
CDR3 DNA: TGCGCCAGCAGCTTGATCCTAGCGGGGAACCAAGAGACCCAGTACTTC
CDR3 protein: CASSLILAGNQETQYF

clone size: .
V gene: TRBV20-1
CDR3 length: 16
J gene: TRBJ1-5
D gene: TRBD1
CDR3 DNA: TGCAGTGCACCCGGGACAGGGGGAGGTAGCAATCAGCCCCAGCATTTT
CDR3 protein: CSAPGTGGGSNQPQHF

clone size: many
V gene: TRBV6-6
CDR3 length: 14
J gene: TRBJ1-2
D gene: .
CDR3 DNA: TGTGCCAGCAGTTACCACGGTCCGCAGGATGGCTACACCTTC
CDR3 protein: CASSYHGPQDGYTF

clone size: .
V gene: TRBV2
CDR3 length: 13
J gene: TRBJ1-2
D gene: .
CDR3 DNA: TGTGCCAGCAGGGGGAATACAAATTATGGCTACACCTTC
CDR3 protein: CASRGNTNYGYTF

clone size: few
V gene: TRBV5-6
CDR3 length: 13
J gene: TRBJ2-1
D gene: TRBD1
CDR3 DNA: TGTGCCAGCAGCGCCACAGGGGCCCATGAGCAGTTCTTC
CDR3 protein: CASSATGAHEQFF

clone size: few
V gene: TRBV15
CDR3 length: 13
J gene: TRBJ2-1
D gene: .
CDR3 DNA: TGTGCCACCAGCCCTGGACTGCCTAATGAGCAGTTCTTC
CDR3 protein: CATSPGLPNEQFF

clone size: many
V gene: TRBV29-1
CDR3 length: 11
J gene: TRBJ2-7
D gene: .
CDR3 DNA: TGCAGCGTTGACTTTGGGTACGAGCAGTACTTC
CDR3 protein: CSVDFGYEQYF

clone size: .
V gene: TRBV4-3
CDR3 length: 16
J gene: TRBJ2-3
D gene: TRBD1
CDR3 DNA: TGCGCCAGCAGCCAAGGACAGGGACAGGGAGCAGATACGCAGTATTTT
CDR3 protein: CASSQGQGQGADTQYF

clone size: few
V gene: TRBV5-1
CDR3 length: 16
J gene: TRBJ1-6
D gene: .
CDR3 DNA: TGCGCCAGCAGCTTGGCTTCAGGAAATATTAATTCACCCCTCCACTTT
CDR3 protein: CASSLASGNINSPLHF

clone size: once
V gene: TRBV7-3
CDR3 length: 16
J gene: TRBJ2-1
D gene: TRBD2
CDR3 DNA: TGTGCCAGCAGCTTAAGCGGGAGCCTTCCCAACAATGAGCAGTTCTTC
CDR3 protein: CASSLSGSLPNNEQFF

clone size: .
V gene: TRBV4-3
CDR3 length: 13
J gene: TRBJ2-7
D gene: .
CDR3 DNA: TGCGCCAGCAGCCAAGATGCAGGCTACGAGCAGTACTTC
CDR3 protein: CASSQDAGYEQYF

clone size: .
V gene: TRBV5-1
CDR3 length: 18
J gene: TRBJ1-2
D gene: TRBD1
CDR3 DNA: TGCGCCAGCAGCCGGAGAGGCCGACAGGGGCAGACAGGCTATGGCTACACCTTC
CDR3 protein: CASSRRGRQGQTGYGYTF

clone size: .
V gene: TRBV29-1
CDR3 length: 15
J gene: TRBJ1-4
D gene: .
CDR3 DNA: TGCAGCGTTGCAACATACCGGGACGGTAATGAAAAACTGTTTTTT
CDR3 protein: CSVATYRDGNEKLFF

clone size: many
V gene: TRBV6-5
CDR3 length: 16
J gene: TRBJ2-7
D gene: .
CDR3 DNA: TGTGCCAGCCGAGCGTTTGGTAGCCGTGTGAATGACGAGCAGTACTTC
CDR3 protein: CASRAFGSRVNDEQYF

clone size: .
V gene: TRBV20-1
CDR3 length: 16
J gene: TRBJ2-1
D gene: .
CDR3 DNA: TGCAGTGCTCCCGCGTGGGAGGGGGTAACCTACAATGAGCAGTTCTTC
CDR3 protein: CSAPAWEGVTYNEQFF